This TCR beta chain was documented in a study of PD-1 blockade in classical Hodgkin lymphoma. The study's findings and limits: Newly diagnosed and completely responding patients shared comparable baseline diversity. The authors have not defined what causes the repertoire differences, possibly disease activity or prior therapy. In newly diagnosed patients, baseline TCR diversity was reportedly below that of healthy donors.

Remarks on this clone: Its antigen is still unknown.

Trimming removed 1 base from V and 0 bases from J, with 15 bases in between. The CDR3 length is 17 residues. In germline, CDR1 is SGHNT, CDR2 YENEEA. Profiled with immunoSEQ multiplex PCR; TCRdb holds only in-frame clones, not every one. The sample consists of roughly 21,000 clones, around 83% of them appearing once. The time point: cycle 4 day 1 (C4D1), after 6 weeks of nivolumab. All patients relapsed after autologous stem cell transplantation, and brentuximab vedotin exposure varied. Each best response was a complete response, a partial response or progressive disease. The V gene is TRBV11-3, the J gene TRBJ1-1, with D hard to call. The specimen comprised peripheral blood mononuclear cells (PBMCs), sampled before the fourth cycle of nivolumab. This TCR derives from a human donor with classical Hodgkin lymphoma. The CDR3 spells CASSLGAGRELNTEAFF. CDR3 coding DNA: TGTGCCAGCAGCTTAGGGGCCGGGCGGGAACTGAACACTGAAGCTTTCTTT. Full variable domain (remainder filled in from reference TRBV11-3 and TRBJ1-1): EAGVVQSPRYKIIEKKQPVAFWCNPISGHNTLYWYLQNLGQGPELLIRYENEEAVDDSQLPKDRFSAERLKGVDSTLKIQPAELGDSAVYLCASSLGAGRELNTEAFFGQGTRLTVV.